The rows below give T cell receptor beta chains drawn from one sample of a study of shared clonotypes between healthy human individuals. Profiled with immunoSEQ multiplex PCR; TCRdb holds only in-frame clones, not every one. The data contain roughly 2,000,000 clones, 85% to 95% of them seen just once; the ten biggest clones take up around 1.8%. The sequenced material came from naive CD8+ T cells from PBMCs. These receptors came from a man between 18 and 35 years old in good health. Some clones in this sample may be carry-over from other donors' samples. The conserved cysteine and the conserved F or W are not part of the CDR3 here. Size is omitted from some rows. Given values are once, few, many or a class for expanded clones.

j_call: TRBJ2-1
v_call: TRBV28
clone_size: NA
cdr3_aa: ASSNPGEQF

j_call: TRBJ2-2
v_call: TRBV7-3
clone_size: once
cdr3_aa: ASSSTGTGPGELF

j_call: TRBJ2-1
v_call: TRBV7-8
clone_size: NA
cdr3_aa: ASSFSGRAYNEQF

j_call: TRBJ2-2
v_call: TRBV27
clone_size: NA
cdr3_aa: ASSPRRVAGELF

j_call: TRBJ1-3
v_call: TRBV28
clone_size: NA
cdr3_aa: ASSLTASGNTIY

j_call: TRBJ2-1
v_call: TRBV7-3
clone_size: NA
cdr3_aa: ASSPTSGRYNEQF

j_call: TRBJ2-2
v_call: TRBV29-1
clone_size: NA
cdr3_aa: SVKQNTGELF

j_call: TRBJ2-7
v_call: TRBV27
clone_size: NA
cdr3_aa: ASSLSGSGEQY

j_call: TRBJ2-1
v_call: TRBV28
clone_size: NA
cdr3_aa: ASSFRASSYNEQF

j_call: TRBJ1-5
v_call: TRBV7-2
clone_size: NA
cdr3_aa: ASSLHPAYSNQPQH

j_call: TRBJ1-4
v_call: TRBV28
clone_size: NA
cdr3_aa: ASSLSRNEKLF

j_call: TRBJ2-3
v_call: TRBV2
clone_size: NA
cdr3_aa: ASSGVATDTQY

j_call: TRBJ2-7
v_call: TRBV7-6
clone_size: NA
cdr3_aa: ASSSGTSYEQY

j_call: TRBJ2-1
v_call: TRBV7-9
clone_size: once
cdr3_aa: ASSSLTGYGEQF

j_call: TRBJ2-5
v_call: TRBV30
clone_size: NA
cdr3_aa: AWSAGRETQY

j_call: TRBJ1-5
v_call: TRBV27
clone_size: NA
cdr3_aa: ASRTGGWSNQPQH

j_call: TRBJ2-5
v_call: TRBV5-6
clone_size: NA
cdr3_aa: ASSPRLAQETQY

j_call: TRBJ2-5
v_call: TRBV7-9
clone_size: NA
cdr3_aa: ASSLERRRGLAGETQY

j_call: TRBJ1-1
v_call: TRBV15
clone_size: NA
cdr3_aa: ATSRDRGLRTEAF

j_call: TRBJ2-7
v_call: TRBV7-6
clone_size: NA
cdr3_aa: ASSPAIGSYEQY

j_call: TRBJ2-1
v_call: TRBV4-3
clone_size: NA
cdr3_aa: ASSLQSGRTGNEQF

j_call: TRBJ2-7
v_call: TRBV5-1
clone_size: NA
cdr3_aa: ASSLVGEWYEQY

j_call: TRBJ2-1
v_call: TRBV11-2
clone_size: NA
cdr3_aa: ASSLGLVVNEQF

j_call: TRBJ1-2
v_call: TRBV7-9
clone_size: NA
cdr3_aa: ASSRGTDGYT

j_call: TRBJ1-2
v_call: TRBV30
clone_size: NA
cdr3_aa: AWYTGVGYGYT

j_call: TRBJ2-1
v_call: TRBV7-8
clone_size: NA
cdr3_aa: ASSLALTRGGSSYNEQF

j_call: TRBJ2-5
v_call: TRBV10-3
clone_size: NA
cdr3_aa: AISDPGHEETQY

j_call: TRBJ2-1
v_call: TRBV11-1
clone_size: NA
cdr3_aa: ASSYRGNEQF

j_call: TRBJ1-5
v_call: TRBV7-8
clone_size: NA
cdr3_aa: ASRSDRLSNQPQH

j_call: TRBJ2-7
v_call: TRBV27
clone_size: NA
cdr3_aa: ASSPYGLAGDEQY

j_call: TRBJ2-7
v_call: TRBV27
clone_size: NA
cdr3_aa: ASSPRTGRSYEQY

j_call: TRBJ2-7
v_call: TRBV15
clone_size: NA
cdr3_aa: ATSHAQEGPYEQY

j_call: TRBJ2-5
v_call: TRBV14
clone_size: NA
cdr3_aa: ASSQRRGGGRETQY

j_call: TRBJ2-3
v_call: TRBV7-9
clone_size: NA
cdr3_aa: ASSEGLGGTDTQY

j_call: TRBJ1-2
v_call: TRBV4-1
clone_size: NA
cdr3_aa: ASSQGQSYGYT

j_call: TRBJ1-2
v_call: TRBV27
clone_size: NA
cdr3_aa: ASSSRDYGYT

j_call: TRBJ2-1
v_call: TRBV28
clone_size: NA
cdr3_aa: ASSLPGNSYNEQF

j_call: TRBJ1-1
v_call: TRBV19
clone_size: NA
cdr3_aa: ASSMQGAVEAF

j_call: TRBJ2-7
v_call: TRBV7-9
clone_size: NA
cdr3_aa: ASSIPTGKSSYEQY

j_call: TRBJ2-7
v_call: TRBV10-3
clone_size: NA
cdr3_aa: AISDRASGRALLYEQY

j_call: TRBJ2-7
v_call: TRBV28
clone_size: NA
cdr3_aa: ASSWGESYEQY

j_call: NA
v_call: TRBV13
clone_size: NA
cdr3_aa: ASTPKRGRIHEQY

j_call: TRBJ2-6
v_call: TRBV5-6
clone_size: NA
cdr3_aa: ASSFPSKANVLT

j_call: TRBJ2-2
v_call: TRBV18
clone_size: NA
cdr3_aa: ASSPERELF

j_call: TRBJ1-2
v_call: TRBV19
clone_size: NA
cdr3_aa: ASSNPGQGGYGYT

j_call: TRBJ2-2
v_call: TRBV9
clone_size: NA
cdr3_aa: ASSVATGSNTGELF

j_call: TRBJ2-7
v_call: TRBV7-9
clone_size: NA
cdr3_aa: ASSSGLTSGEQY

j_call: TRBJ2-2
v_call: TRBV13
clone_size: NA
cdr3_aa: ASSLATSAGVNTGELF

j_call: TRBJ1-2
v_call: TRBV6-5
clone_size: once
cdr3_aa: ASRSPGLDGYT

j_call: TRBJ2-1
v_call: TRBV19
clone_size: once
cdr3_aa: ASSRPPGVPYNEQF

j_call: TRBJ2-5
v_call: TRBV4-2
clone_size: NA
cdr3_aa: ASSEILKSETQY

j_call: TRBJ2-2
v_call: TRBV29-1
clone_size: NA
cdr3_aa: SVEVRGSANTGELF